Listed here are 24 T cell receptor beta chains from one sample, sequenced in a study of T-cell reconstitution after alpha-beta-depleted transplantation in children. Library preparation (for TCRbeta) was performed with unique molecular identifiers. From the PCR reads, TCRdb called clonotypes with MiXCR, one entry per CDR3 protein. Among around 580,000 distinct CDR3 sequences listed, 27% were seen once. Sequencing used PBMCs, obtained before TCRalphabeta/CD19-depleted stem cell transplant. All receptors derive from a boy under two years old with Wiskott-Aldrich syndrome, due to receive a stem cell transplant.

This clonotype was seen a handful of times. This chain uses TRBV7-9 with TRBJ1-1, with D unclear. Germline-derived CDR1 and CDR2 are SEHNR and FQNEAQ (reference sequence). There are 16 residues in the CDR3. V was shortened by 4 bases and J by 0 bases, with 15 bases between the two germline ends. DNA of the CDR3: TGTGCCAGCAGCTCCTCTCAGGCAGCTATGAACACTGAAGCTTTCTTT. It yields the protein CASSSSQAAMNTEAFF.

The DNA for the CDR3 is TGCAGTGCTACGGGACTCACTAACACAGATACGCAGTATTTT. Translation gives CSATGLTNTDTQYF. V gene TRBV20-1 combines with J gene TRBJ2-3; a possible D gene is TRBD2 (6 bases). Per germline, CDR1 DFQATT and CDR2 SNEGSKA (reference sequence). The V end lost 4 bases, the J end lost 2 bases, and 13 bases lay between the germline ends. CDR3 length equals 14 residues.

The chain recombines TRBV20-1 with TRBJ2-5, with 8 bases that match TRBD2. V was clipped by 3 bases and J by 2 bases; unmatched bases: 8. In germline, CDR1 is DFQATT, CDR2 SNEGSKA (reference sequence). The CDR3 is 15 residues long. For the CDR3, the DNA is TGCAGTGCTAGCACTGTAGCGGGATTACAAGAGACCCAGTACTTC. This sequence encodes CSASTVAGLQETQYF.

This clonotype was seen only a few times. This rearrangement joins TRBV6-2 or TRBV6-3 to TRBJ2-1; D is unclear. The CDR3 has 16 residues. The V end lost 2 bases, the J end lost 2 bases, and 13 bases lay between the germline ends. From germline, CDR1 is MNHEY and CDR2 SVGEGT. CDR3 DNA: TGTGCCAGCAGTTACAGAAAGCGAGTCCCCTACAATGAGCAGTTCTTC. Translating gives CASSYRKRVPYNEQFF.

The CDR3 DNA sequence: TGCGCCAGCAGCCAAGAACCCGGGAACTACGAGCAGTACTTC. Amino acids: CASSQEPGNYEQYF. The chain links TRBV4-1 to TRBJ2-7; TRBD2 is a possible D gene (5 bases). This CDR3 is 14 amino acids long. The V end was cut by 0 bases, the J end by 3 bases, with 9 bases between. Germline V CDR1 and CDR2: MGHRA, YSYEKL.

This chain connects TRBV5-1 to TRBJ1-2; weak D call: TRBD1 (5 bases). V dropped 3 bases and J dropped 6 bases, with 6 bases sitting between them. In germline, CDR1 is SGHRS, CDR2 YFSETQ. CDR3 size: 11 residues. The CDR3 here is CASSSRDGYTF. The CDR3 coding sequence is TGCGCCAGCAGCTCCAGGGATGGCTACACCTTC.

A few counts support this clonotype. One end of the junction does not line up with germline, which may come from a read error. The V gene is TRBV9, the J gene TRBJ2-2; no firm D call. Germline CDR1 and CDR2: SGDLS and YYNGEE. The CDR3 length is 14 residues. This CDR3 reads CASNVDPNTGELFF. The CDR3 DNA reads TGTGCCAGCAACGTAGATCCGAACACCGGGGAGCTGTTTTTT.

J is TRBJ2-3 and V is TRBV9; 7 nucleotides agree with TRBD1. The CDR3 loop spans 14 amino acids. Germline values: CDR1 SGDLS, CDR2 YYNGEE. Trimming removed 3 bases from V and 1 base from J; junction bases left unmatched: 2. CDR3 residues: CASSEGQGTDTQYF. DNA for the CDR3: TGTGCCAGCAGCGAAGGACAGGGCACAGATACGCAGTATTTT.

There are a few counts of this clonotype. This chain uses TRBV28 with TRBJ2-2, with a possible D match to TRBD2 (5 bases). CDR3 length: 17 amino acids. V was cut by 2 bases and J by 0 bases, with 13 bases left in between. Germline CDR1 reads MDHEN; CDR2 reads SYDVKM. The DNA of the CDR3 is TGTGCCAGCAGTTTAACGAGGGCTGCTGCGAACACCGGGGAGCTGTTTTTT. It encodes CASSLTRAAANTGELFF.

This clonotype was detected many times. This chain links TRBV7-6 with TRBJ2-7; no clear D. The V end lost 2 bases, the J end lost 2 bases, and 7 bases lay between the germline ends. Germline CDR1 reads SGHVS; CDR2 reads FNYEAQ. This CDR3 spans 13 amino acids. CDR3 coding DNA: TGTGCCAGCAGCTTAACAACTGCCTACGAGCAGTACTTC. Translated, it gives CASSLTTAYEQYF.

The CDR3 is CASSTGGGTGELFF. Here the CDR3 DNA reads TGTGCCAGTAGTACAGGGGGCGGAACCGGGGAGCTGTTTTTT. This sequence joins TRBV19 and TRBJ2-2; 8 bases are shared with TRBD1. The CDR3 loop spans 14 amino acids. The V segment lost 4 bases and the J segment 5 bases; nucleotides outside the gene matches: 3. Germline values: CDR1 LNHDA, CDR2 SQIVND (reference sequence).

CDR3 nucleotides: TGTGCCAGCAGAACATCGGGGTGGGGGGAGCTGTTTTTT. As protein: CASRTSGWGELFF. This chain uses TRBV7-2 with TRBJ2-2; D is possibly TRBD2 (5 bases). Germline CDR1 and CDR2: SGHTA and FQGNSA. Trimming removed 6 bases at V and 8 bases at J, with 13 bases between. This CDR3 contains 13 residues.

This clonotype was seen more than once but under ten times. The chain joins TRBV19 to TRBJ2-2; no definite D call. The CDR3 contains 16 residues. With 3 bases removed from V and 4 bases from J, the gap between germline ends came to 15 bases. The germline V gene has CDR1 LNHDA and CDR2 SQIVND (reference sequence). CDR3 nucleotides: TGTGCCAGTAGTATTCAAGCACCCCTAGTCACCGGGGAGCTGTTTTTT. This sequence encodes CASSIQAPLVTGELFF.

This clonotype was seen a few times. The genes are TRBV7-8 and TRBJ2-1; D not resolved. In germline, CDR1 is SGHVS, CDR2 FQNEAQ. The CDR3 has 15 amino acids. Between the trimmed V and J ends, which lost 0 bases and 4 bases, there was a span of 10 bases. CDR3 nucleotide sequence: TGTGCCAGCAGCTTAGCGAGAGGAGTTTACAATGAGCAGTTCTTC. It specifies CASSLARGVYNEQFF.

This clonotype has a handful of counts. The gene calls are TRBV7-9 and TRBJ1-3, with D perhaps matching TRBD1 (5 bases). The V and J ends lost 4 bases and 4 bases respectively, with 8 bases between them. The CDR3 runs to 13 residues. CDR1 SEHNR and CDR2 FQNEAQ come from the germline V gene (reference sequence). The CDR3 nucleotides are TGTGCCAGCAGCTCCCGGGGGGGAAACACCATATATTTT. Its translation: CASSSRGGNTIYF.

This clonotype was detected only a few times. V usage is TRBV2 and J usage is TRBJ2-2; D is unclear. The V gene's germline CDR1 is SNHLY and CDR2 FYNNEI. With 6 bases removed from V and 5 bases from J, the gap between germline ends came to 10 bases. This CDR3 is built from 13 residues. CDR3 protein: CASRERLTGELFF. DNA for the CDR3: TGTGCCAGCAGGGAGAGACTTACCGGGGAGCTGTTTTTT.

This clonotype was observed a handful of times. This chain joins TRBV5-1 and TRBJ2-3; TRBD1 aligns across 8 bases. The CDR3 consists of 14 residues. From germline, CDR1 is SGHRS and CDR2 YFSETQ. V shed 1 base, J shed 6 bases, and the junction held 4 bases outside the gene matches. CDR3 residues: CASSLSDRADTQYF. The CDR3 DNA is TGCGCCAGCAGCTTGTCGGACAGGGCGGATACGCAGTATTTT. Variable domain in full (rest from reference TRBV5-1 and TRBJ2-3): KAGVTQTPRYLIKTRGQQVTLSCSPISGHRSVSWYQQTPGQGLQFLFEYFSETQRNKGNFPGRFSGRQFSNSRSEMNVSTLELGDSALYLCASSLSDRADTQYFGPGTRLTVL.

This clonotype was observed a handful of times. The DNA of the CDR3 is TGTGCCACCAGTGATTTAATGAGGCCCAGGGGAGAGACTGAAGCTTTCTTT. The encoded protein is CATSDLMRPRGETEAFF. The rearrangement links TRBV24-1 to TRBJ1-1; TRBD1 is a possible D gene (6 bases). The CDR3 has 17 residues. V lost 1 base, J lost 5 bases, and 19 bases lay in between. Germline values: CDR1 KGHDR, CDR2 SFDVKD.

V and J are TRBV24-1 and TRBJ2-3; D possibly corresponds to TRBD1 (6 bases). The CDR3 has 15 residues. Trimming took 3 bases from V and 3 from J, leaving 12 bases between them. In germline, CDR1 is KGHDR, CDR2 SFDVKD. The CDR3 sequence: CATSDPSGQTDTQYF. The CDR3 DNA reads TGTGCCACCAGTGATCCCTCTGGACAGACAGATACGCAGTATTTT.

This clonotype was counted only a few times. The chain carries TRBV5-1 and TRBJ1-6, with D hard to call. With 5 bases removed from V and 10 bases from J, the gap between germline ends came to 16 bases. CDR3 length: 14 amino acids. Germline-derived CDR1 and CDR2 are SGHRS and YFSETQ. In DNA, the CDR3 is TGCGCCAGCAGTCCCGGGATCCTGACCTCACCCCTCCACTTT. Its protein product is CASSPGILTSPLHF.

The chain recombines TRBV19 with TRBJ2-1; D ambiguous. Germline CDR1 LNHDA, CDR2 SQIVND (reference sequence). The CDR3 sequence is 14 residues long. Trimming removed 1 base from V and 4 bases from J, with 8 bases in between. The CDR3 region is CASSIADGYNEQFF. DNA for the CDR3: TGTGCCAGTAGTATAGCTGACGGTTACAATGAGCAGTTCTTC.

This clonotype was observed a few times. The chain combines TRBV10-3 with TRBJ2-1; D may match TRBD1 or TRBD2 (5 bases each). The V and J ends lost 2 bases and 0 bases respectively, with 11 bases between them. The length of the CDR3 is 16 residues. In germline, CDR1 is ENHRY, CDR2 SYGVKD. The CDR3 loop is CAISELKGPSYNEQFF. Written as DNA, the CDR3 is TGTGCCATCAGTGAGCTCAAGGGACCCTCCTACAATGAGCAGTTCTTC.

The V and J genes are TRBV5-1 and TRBJ1-2; weak D call: TRBD1 (5 bases). V was trimmed by 0 bases and J by 1 base, leaving 13 bases between them. The germline V gene encodes CDR1 SGHRS and CDR2 YFSETQ. The CDR3 consists of 16 residues. This chain's CDR3 is CASSLGSGTFNYGYTF. The CDR3 DNA reads TGCGCCAGCAGCTTGGGGTCGGGGACCTTTAACTATGGCTACACCTTC.

The J gene is TRBJ2-1, the V gene TRBV7-8, with 8 bases identical to TRBD2. The germline V gene encodes CDR1 SGHVS and CDR2 FQNEAQ. The CDR3 totals 17 residues. Losses at the gene ends were 5 bases for V and 2 bases for J; bases not matched to a gene: 11. The CDR3: CASSLQASGRTYNEQFF. CDR3 DNA: TGTGCCAGCAGCCTCCAGGCGAGCGGGAGAACCTACAATGAGCAGTTCTTC.